A single TCR beta chain is shown here with its context. This clone was counted only a few times. Its antigen target is currently unknown. No much larger clonotype is one base removed from it; base qualities were not supplied. The method was the immunoSEQ multiplex PCR assay. TCRdb's version of the immuneACCESS table is confined to in-frame rearrangements and falls short of the full clone set. An unresolved V gene accounts for under half of the shortfall where checked; the remainder is of unknown origin. The sample data list about 140,000 clones, and less than 90% of these were observed just once. Around 8.2% of the sample goes to the ten largest clones. V lost 4 bases and J lost 8 bases; the stretch between them is 11 bases long. From cysteine to phenylalanine, the CDR3 is 12 amino acids long. Only the CDR3 part of the read is kept: 36 bases, read in frame from the first base. According to the germline V gene, CDR1 reads SGHVS and CDR2 reads FQNEAQ.

The entry originates in a study of control samples from healthy donors and cancer patients (dated by TCRdb to the early 2020s). The sequence came from a woman younger than 45 in good health. This sequence uses TRBV7-8 and TRBJ1-2; the D region possibly corresponds to TRBD1 (5 bases align). Sequenced sample: blood. The DNA is TGTGCCAGCAGCTATGGGGGAGGGGGCTACACCTTC. Its protein product is CASSYGGGGYTF.